Sequencing of this T cell receptor (beta chain) was carried out in a study of cytotoxic CD8 clonotypes in ibrutinib-treated CLL. Comment on this clone: The antigen is undetermined.

The table came from immunoSEQ multiplex PCR; TCRdb's copy has only in-frame clones and leaves some out. The repertoire holds a few hundred thousand clones, around three quarters seen once, with less than 20% in the top ten. Study results and limitations: Public clonotypes showed up rarely, and on treatment they shrank or held steady. Relative to age-matched healthy donors, clonality at baseline was higher, and it tracked circulating CD8+ T-cell counts.

Germline lookup yields CDR1 SEHNR and CDR2 FQNEAQ (reference sequence). The CDR3 has 12 residues. Trimming pared 4 bases from V and 5 bases from J, leaving 8 bases between. This chain links TRBV7-9 with TRBJ2-5, with D perhaps matching TRBD1 or TRBD2 (5 bases each). The sequence came from a human donor with chronic lymphocytic leukemia. The specimen comprised PBMCs, sampled after 24 months of ibrutinib treatment. CDR3 loop: CASSSEGETQYF. CDR3 in DNA: TGTGCCAGCAGCTCTGAGGGGGAGACCCAGTACTTC.